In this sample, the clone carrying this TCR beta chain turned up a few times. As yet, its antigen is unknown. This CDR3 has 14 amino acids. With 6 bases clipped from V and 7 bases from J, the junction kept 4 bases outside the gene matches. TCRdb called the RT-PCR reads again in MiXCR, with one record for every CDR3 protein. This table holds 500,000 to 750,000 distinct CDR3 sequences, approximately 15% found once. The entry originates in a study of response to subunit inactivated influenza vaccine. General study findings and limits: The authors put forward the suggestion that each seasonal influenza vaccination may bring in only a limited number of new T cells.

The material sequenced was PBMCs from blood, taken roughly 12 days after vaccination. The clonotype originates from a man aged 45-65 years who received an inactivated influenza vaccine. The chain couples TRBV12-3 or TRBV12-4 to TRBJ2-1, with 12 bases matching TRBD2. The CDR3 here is CASSTGTSGNEQFF. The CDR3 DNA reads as TGTGCCAGCAGCACCGGGACTAGCGGGAATGAGCAGTTCTTC.